This TCR beta chain was captured in a study of response to subunit inactivated influenza vaccine. The CDR3 covers 13 residues. Germline V gene data show CDR1 as SNHLY and CDR2 as FYNNEI. MiXCR was run by TCRdb on the RT-PCR reads, yielding one entry per CDR3 protein. There are 290,000 or so distinct CDR3 sequences in the sample; approximately 20% occur only once, and 10% to 13% lies in the top ten. Details on this clonotype: One end of the junction fails to match germline, which may point to a read error.

The sequencing here drew on PBMCs from blood, taken about 19 months after vaccination. This sequence originates from a man between 50 and 69 years old who received an inactivated influenza vaccine. This chain links TRBV2 with TRBJ1-5; D might be TRBD1 (5 bases). CDR3 coding DNA: TGTGCCAGCAGCGGTATCGGGGGAATACCTTCGGATTTT. Translating it yields CASSGIGGIPSDF.